A single T cell receptor beta chain is shown here with its context. The antigen is unknown. The sample is drawn from a study of T cell responses to AZD1222 COVID-19 vaccine. The germline V gene encodes CDR1 LGHNA and CDR2 YSLEER. The V gene lost 0 bases and the J gene lost 5 bases, with 10 bases spanning the gap. This CDR3 region has 15 residues. Notes on the study in general: Increased Spike-specific TCR breadth and depth were observed after two AZD1222 doses. Regions 160-218 and 743-854 dominated among vaccine-associated CD4 TCRs spanning spike. The donor group comprised mostly white British people and more females; the analysis possibly underestimated clonal diversity.

Sequencing was performed with immunoSEQ multiplex PCR; in TCRdb, only in-frame clones are kept and a portion is missing. Of some 150,000 clones listed, roughly 92% are singletons. This sequence joins TRBV4-3 and TRBJ1-4; D gene uncertain. This receptor was identified in an adult in good health. This material consisted of peripheral blood, taken on day 0 of AZD1222 vaccination. The CDR3 DNA is TGCGCCAGCAGCCAAGATCAGCGGGAAAATGAAAAACTGTTTTTT. As protein: CASSQDQRENEKLFF.